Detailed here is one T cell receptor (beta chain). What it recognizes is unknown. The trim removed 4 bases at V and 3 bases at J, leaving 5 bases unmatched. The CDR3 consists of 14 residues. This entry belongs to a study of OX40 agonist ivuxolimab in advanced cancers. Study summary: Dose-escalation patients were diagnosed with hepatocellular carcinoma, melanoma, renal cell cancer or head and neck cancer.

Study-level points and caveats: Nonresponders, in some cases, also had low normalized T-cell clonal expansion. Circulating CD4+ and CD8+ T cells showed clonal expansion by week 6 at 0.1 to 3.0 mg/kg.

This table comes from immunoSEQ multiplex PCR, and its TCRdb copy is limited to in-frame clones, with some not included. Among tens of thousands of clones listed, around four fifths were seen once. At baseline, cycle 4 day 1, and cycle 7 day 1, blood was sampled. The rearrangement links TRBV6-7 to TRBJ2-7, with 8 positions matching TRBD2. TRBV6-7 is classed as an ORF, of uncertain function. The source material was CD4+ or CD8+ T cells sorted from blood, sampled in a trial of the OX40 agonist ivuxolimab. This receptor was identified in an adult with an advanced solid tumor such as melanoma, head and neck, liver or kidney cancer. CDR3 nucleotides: TGTGCCAGCAGTTTCAAAGGGACTAGCTACGAGCAGTACTTC. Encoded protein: CASSFKGTSYEQYF.